The 23 T cell receptor beta chains in this list originate from one sample, sequenced in a study of CD8 T cells in Susac syndrome (dated by TCRdb to the late 2010s). Libraries were prepared through the immunoSEQ multiplex PCR assay. RNA was extracted using the RNeasy kit, and roughly 0.5 to 1 microgram was reverse transcribed with random hexamers. Through fastp at Q25 and MiXCR, TCRdb rebuilt clones from the public reads, retaining in-frame beta chains. Every CDR3 protein is listed once, alongside the most common genes and DNA of its rows. The sample table contains some 170,000 distinct CDR3 sequences; only one count was recorded for over 90% of them. Of the sample, 0.099% is held by the ten largest clones. Sequencing was carried out using CD4+ T cells from PBMCs. These receptors were taken from a human donor with Susac syndrome.

The chain joins TRBV6-5 to TRBJ2-3, with 8 bases lining up with TRBD2. The J segment lost 0 bases and the V segment lost 6 bases, leaving 5 bases of the junction unmatched. Germline CDR1 and CDR2: MNHEY and SVGAGI. The length of the CDR3 is 15 residues. CDR3 loop: CASRRLASSTDTQYF. The CDR3 nucleotides read TGTGCCAGCAGGAGACTAGCGTCTAGCACAGATACGCAGTATTTT.

V is TRBV4-3 and J is TRBJ2-1, with 8 positions matching TRBD1. Germline-derived CDR1 and CDR2 are LGHNA and YSLEER. V shed 2 bases, J shed 6 bases, and the junction held 12 bases outside the gene matches. The CDR3 contains 17 residues. CDR3: CASSQNLRGQVSNEQFF. CDR3 sequence (DNA): TGCGCCAGCAGCCAAAACCTCCGGGGACAGGTTAGCAATGAGCAGTTCTTC.

This clonotype was detected only once. The V gene is TRBV9, the J gene TRBJ2-2; D not certain. Germline V CDR1 and CDR2: SGDLS, YYNGEE. V lost 0 bases and J lost 4, with 4 bases in between. The CDR3 contains 13 residues. CDR3 in DNA: TGTGCCAGCAGCGTAGATCCCACCGGGGAGCTGTTTTTT. Translating gives CASSVDPTGELFF.

This rearrangement joins TRBV20-1 to TRBJ1-3; a possible D gene is TRBD1 (6 bases). The CDR3 loop spans 15 amino acids. CDR1 DFQATT and CDR2 SNEGSKA come from the germline V gene (reference sequence). V was shortened by 0 bases and J by 4 bases, with 13 bases between the two germline ends. CDR3 in amino acids: CSARDGRGQGNTIYF. The CDR3 coding sequence is TGCAGTGCTAGAGATGGCAGGGGTCAAGGAAACACCATATATTTT.

The genes are TRBV2 and TRBJ1-5, with D maybe TRBD1 (5 bases). The V end lost 6 bases, the J end lost 11 bases, and 17 bases lay between the germline ends. The CDR3 is made up of 13 amino acids. CDR1 and CDR2 from the germline V gene are SNHLY and FYNNEI. The CDR3 DNA is TGTGCCAGCAGCCTGACAGCGCCCGGGACCCAGCATTTT. Encoded protein: CASSLTAPGTQHF.

In its sample, this clonotype was seen once. The V gene is TRBV4-1, the J gene TRBJ1-2; no firm D call. The CDR3 consists of 16 residues. CDR1 is MGHRA, CDR2 YSYEKL, per germline. V was pared by 4 bases and J by 2 bases, with 17 bases between. CDR3 loop: CASSPPDGRKNYGYTF. The CDR3 DNA sequence: TGCGCCAGCAGCCCACCAGACGGGAGGAAAAACTATGGCTACACCTTC.

The V gene is TRBV15, the J gene TRBJ1-5; D is possibly TRBD1 (6 bases). This CDR3 has 15 amino acids. The germline V and J ends were trimmed by 1 base and 5 bases, with 12 bases remaining between them. Germline CDR1 reads LNHNV; CDR2 reads YYDKDF (reference sequence). The CDR3 is CATSRAGTFDQPQHF. In DNA form, the CDR3 reads TGTGCCACCAGCAGAGCCGGGACATTCGATCAGCCCCAGCATTTT.

The chain is built from TRBV5-1 and TRBJ2-1, with TRBD1 identical over 9 bases. The V gene end was trimmed by 1 base and the J gene end by 5 bases; junction bases not matched to a gene: 13. The CDR3 length is 18 residues. Germline V gene lookup returns CDR1 SGHRS and CDR2 YFSETQ. The CDR3 is CASSLSPVRDRVHNEQFF. In DNA form, the CDR3 reads TGCGCCAGCAGCTTGTCTCCCGTCCGGGACAGGGTTCACAATGAGCAGTTCTTC. The full variable domain, completed using reference TRBV5-1 and TRBJ2-1, is KAGVTQTPRYLIKTRGQQVTLSCSPISGHRSVSWYQQTPGQGLQFLFEYFSETQRNKGNFPGRFSGRQFSNSRSEMNVSTLELGDSALYLCASSLSPVRDRVHNEQFFGPGTRLTVL.

The chain links TRBV2 to TRBJ1-2, with D perhaps TRBD1 (5 bases). With 8 bases removed from V and 8 bases from J, the gap between germline ends came to 15 bases. The germline V gene has CDR1 SNHLY and CDR2 FYNNEI. The CDR3 is 12 residues long. The CDR3 DNA reads as TGTGCCAGCCGCCGGAACCGGGGCGGCTACACCTTC. As protein: CASRRNRGGYTF.

The chain links TRBV2 to TRBJ2-7; D perhaps matches TRBD2 (5 bases). The V end lost 10 bases, the J end lost 2 bases, and 12 bases lay between the germline ends. Germline V gives CDR1 SNHLY, CDR2 FYNNEI. The CDR3 contains 12 residues. In nucleotides, the CDR3 is TGTGCCACCAGCGGCCTGACCTACGAGCAGTACTTC. Its translation: CATSGLTYEQYF.

The rearrangement joins TRBV20-1 to TRBJ1-5, with 12 bases lining up with TRBD1. This CDR3 comprises 17 residues. CDR1 and CDR2 from the germline V gene are DFQATT and SNEGSKA (reference sequence). The CDR3 reads CRGTGTGGLQGNQPQHF. CDR3 nucleotide sequence: TGCAGGGGAACCGGGACAGGGGGCCTTCAAGGCAATCAGCCCCAGCATTTT.

This clonotype came up a few times. In DNA form, the CDR3 reads TGTGCCAGCAGCCCGGACAGGGGCTCCTACGAGCAGTACTTC. It translates to CASSPDRGSYEQYF. The chain couples TRBV7-2 to TRBJ2-7; 9 bases match TRBD1. CDR1 and CDR2 from the germline V gene are SGHTA and FQGNSA. The V and J ends lost 5 bases and 0 bases, in that order; junction bases with no gene match: 2. This CDR3 spans 14 amino acids. The variable domain in full, with the rest retrieved from reference TRBV7-2 and TRBJ2-7, is GAGVSQSPSNKVTEKGKDVELRCDPISGHTALYWYRQSLGQGLEFLIYFQGNSAPDKSGLPSDRFSAERTGGSVSTLTIQRTQQEDSAVYLCASSPDRGSYEQYFGPGTRLTVT.

The table lists this clonotype with a count of one. The CDR3 DNA follows: TGTGCCATCAGTGAGGCAGGGAACGAGCAGTACTTC. It specifies CAISEAGNEQYF. The J gene is TRBJ2-7, the V gene TRBV10-3, with D possibly TRBD1 on 5 matching bases. Germline values: CDR1 ENHRY, CDR2 SYGVKD. V was shortened by 2 bases and J by 5 bases, with 7 bases between the two germline ends. The CDR3 totals 12 residues.

The count of this clonotype is one. The chain recombines TRBV2 with TRBJ2-7, with 7 bases aligning to TRBD1. J gave up 6 bases and V 6 bases, and 8 bases lay outside the gene matches. The germline gives CDR1 SNHLY, CDR2 FYNNEI. CDR3 size: 13 residues. CDR3 region: CASSWATGIEQYF. CDR3 bases: TGTGCCAGCAGCTGGGCGACAGGGATCGAGCAGTACTTC.

This chain links TRBV30 with TRBJ1-2; D might be TRBD1 (5 bases). Trimming removed 0 bases from V and 5 bases from J, with 7 bases in between. Germline loops: CDR1 GTSNPN, CDR2 SVGIG (reference sequence). The CDR3 extends over 12 amino acids. The CDR3 reads CAWSVQVYGYTF. CDR3 in DNA: TGTGCCTGGAGTGTACAGGTTTATGGCTACACCTTC.

This CDR3 reads CASSLASTGLQNEQFF. Written as DNA, the CDR3 is TGCGCCAGCAGCTTGGCCTCGACAGGCCTACAGAATGAGCAGTTCTTC. The chain combines TRBV5-1 with TRBJ2-1; perhaps TRBD1 as D (6 bases). The CDR3 is 16 amino acids. Germline V gene sequence: CDR1 SGHRS, CDR2 YFSETQ. Trimming took off 0 bases at V and 7 bases at J, with 17 bases between the two ends. Full variable domain (remainder filled in from reference TRBV5-1 and TRBJ2-1): KAGVTQTPRYLIKTRGQQVTLSCSPISGHRSVSWYQQTPGQGLQFLFEYFSETQRNKGNFPGRFSGRQFSNSRSEMNVSTLELGDSALYLCASSLASTGLQNEQFFGPGTRLTVL.

This clonotype was seen a few times. This chain joins TRBV28 and TRBJ2-1; D gene unclear. CDR1 and CDR2 from the germline V gene are MDHEN and SYDVKM. The CDR3 consists of 12 residues. V shed 3 bases and J shed 4 bases, with 4 bases lying between them. The CDR3 DNA follows: TGTGCCAGCAGTTTGAGTTACAATGAGCAGTTCTTC. Translated: CASSLSYNEQFF.

This sequence joins TRBV5-8 and TRBJ1-1; 9 bases line up with TRBD1. Germline trimming cut 7 bases from V and 4 bases from J; bases unmatched to any gene: 8. The germline CDR1 and CDR2 sequences are SGHTS and YDEGEE. The CDR3 is made up of 14 amino acids. The chain's CDR3 is CASGNRGLGTEAFF. The CDR3 DNA sequence: TGTGCCAGCGGAAACAGGGGGCTGGGCACTGAAGCTTTCTTT.

This chain uses TRBV7-2 with TRBJ2-3, with 9 bases aligning to TRBD1. Germline CDR1 SGHTA, CDR2 FQGNSA. The J segment lost 2 bases and the V segment lost 1 base, leaving 1 base of the junction unmatched. The CDR3 contains 15 residues. The CDR3 spells CASSLGTGATDTQYF. In nucleotides, the CDR3 is TGTGCCAGCAGCTTAGGGACAGGGGCCACAGATACGCAGTATTTT. The full variable domain, its missing parts supplied by reference TRBV7-2 and TRBJ2-3, is GAGVSQSPSNKVTEKGKDVELRCDPISGHTALYWYRQSLGQGLEFLIYFQGNSAPDKSGLPSDRFSAERTGGSVSTLTIQRTQQEDSAVYLCASSLGTGATDTQYFGPGTRLTVL.

The rearrangement links TRBV9 to TRBJ2-3, with 9 bases aligning to TRBD2. CDR3 length: 19 amino acids. The V and J ends lost 0 bases and 1 base, in that order; junction bases with no gene match: 12. The germline gives CDR1 SGDLS, CDR2 YYNGEE. As DNA, the CDR3 is TGTGCCAGCAGCGTAGGGCCCCGACTAGCGGACCTTCGCACAGATACGCAGTATTTT. It specifies CASSVGPRLADLRTDTQYF.

The table lists this clonotype with a few counts. This rearrangement joins TRBV19 to TRBJ1-1; 9 bases align to TRBD1. After removal of 6 bases from V and 8 bases from J, the junction contained 7 bases not matched to a gene. This CDR3 has 13 amino acids. The germline CDR1 and CDR2 sequences are LNHDA and SQIVND (reference sequence). CDR3 sequence reads: CASSGQGRTEAFF. In DNA, the CDR3 is TGTGCCAGTAGCGGACAGGGGAGAACGGAAGCTTTCTTT. Complete variable domain (other parts from reference TRBV19 and TRBJ1-1): DGGITQSPKYLFRKEGQNVTLSCEQNLNHDAMYWYRQDPGQGLRLIYYSQIVNDFQKGDIAEGYSVSREKKESFPLTVTSAQKNPTAFYLCASSGQGRTEAFFGQGTRLTVV.

This chain connects TRBV20-1 to TRBJ2-3; D tentatively fits TRBD1 or TRBD2 (5 bases each). V lost 0 bases and J lost 2, with 12 bases in between. The CDR3 totals 15 residues. Germline loops: CDR1 DFQATT, CDR2 SNEGSKA (reference sequence). The CDR3 loop is CSARDGRGPTDTQYF. The CDR3 bases are TGCAGTGCTAGAGATGGAAGGGGACCCACAGATACGCAGTATTTT.

The gene calls are TRBV12-3 or TRBV12-4 and TRBJ1-1, with 7 bases aligning to TRBD1. The CDR3 is made up of 15 amino acids. The junction had 8 bases not matched to a gene; V was cut back by 6 bases and J by 1 base. Written as DNA, the CDR3 is TGTGCCAGCAGCCAAAGACAGGGCCAGAACACTGAAGCTTTCTTT. This gives the protein CASSQRQGQNTEAFF.